This TCR beta chain was retrieved from a study of CD8 T cells in Susac syndrome. Regarding the study as a whole: The study recognized that the number of individuals in its TCR sequencing and HLA analysis was relatively small.

Germline loops: CDR1 SGHTA, CDR2 FQGTGA. V was clipped by 5 bases and J by 4 bases, with 15 bases between them. This CDR3 is built from 16 residues. This clonotype was recorded only once. The antigen is unknown. Random hexamers served to reverse transcribe roughly 0.45 to 1 ug RNA. Multiplex PCR with immunoSEQ amplified the TCR beta CDR3 across 54 Vbeta and 13 Jbeta. From the immunoSEQ multiplex PCR reads, TCRdb called clonotypes with MiXCR, one entry per CDR3 protein. The repertoire includes 150,000 to 200,000 distinct CDR3 sequences, roughly 95% of them detected once, and 0.08% to 0.095% sits in the top ten. From blood CD8+ and CD4+ T cells, TCR beta sequences were generated. Negative isolation was applied to CD8+ and CD4+ T cells, and FACS enrichment was applied to TEMRA cells.

The chain couples TRBV7-3 to TRBJ2-6; D not resolved. The clonotype was recovered from a human donor with multiple sclerosis. The sequencing input was CD4+ T cells from PBMCs. The CDR3 here is CASSIPGLEGANVLTF. The DNA of the CDR3 is TGTGCCAGCAGCATCCCAGGCCTCGAAGGGGCCAACGTCCTGACTTTC.